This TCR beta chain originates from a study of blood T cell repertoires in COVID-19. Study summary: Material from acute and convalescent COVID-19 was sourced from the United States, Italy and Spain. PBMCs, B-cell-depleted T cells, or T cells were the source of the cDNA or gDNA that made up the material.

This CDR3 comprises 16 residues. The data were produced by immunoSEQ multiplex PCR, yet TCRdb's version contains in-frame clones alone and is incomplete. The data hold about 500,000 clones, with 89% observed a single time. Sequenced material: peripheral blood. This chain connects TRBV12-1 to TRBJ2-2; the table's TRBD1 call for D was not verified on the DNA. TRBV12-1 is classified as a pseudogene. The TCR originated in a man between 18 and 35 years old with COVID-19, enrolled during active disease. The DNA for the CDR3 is TGTGCCAGCAGCCCATCCGGGACAGGGGACACCGGGGAGCTGTTTTTT. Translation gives CASSPSGTGDTGELFF.